There are a few counts of the clone carrying this T cell receptor (beta chain). What it binds is not known. CDR3 regions were amplified by Arm-PCR using iRepertoire HTBI primers to build TCR beta libraries. Using its own MiXCR run on the multiplex PCR reads, TCRdb lists one record per CDR3 protein. The sample comprises 450,000 to 500,000 distinct CDR3 sequences, 16% of which are singletons, and 10% to 15% rests with the top ten. Regarding time point: newly diagnosed GD, antithyroid drugs for less than 3 months. There was RNA extracted from PBMCs, and the TCR library was made from it. This CDR3 has 15 amino acids. Germline V gives CDR1 KGHSH, CDR2 LQKENI. The trim removed 1 base at V and 5 bases at J, leaving 5 bases unmatched. This sample was included in a study of regulatory T cells in long-lasting Graves disease. Points from the study as a whole: Favoring TRBV28, TRBJ1-2 and TRBJ2-5 was a feature seen in persistent disease.

These data were also filed under a second study, of T cells in Graves' hyperthyroidism and ophthalmopathy. That source notes: Hyperthyroidism had been newly diagnosed in patients aged 18 to 65, and its duration was under 2 months. The TCR CDR3 was amplified in a first-round RT-PCR using the HTBI primer set.

The sequence derives from a man aged 40-55 years with Graves disease. The sample in question was peripheral blood mononuclear cells (PBMCs), obtained at new diagnosis, from a patient treated with antithyroid drugs. V and J are TRBV18 and TRBJ1-1, with 9 bases identical to TRBD1. Written as DNA, the CDR3 is TGTGCCAGCTCACCACAACAGGGGGCGGTGACTGAAGCTTTCTTT. Its protein product is CASSPQQGAVTEAFF.